This TCR beta chain was captured by sequencing in a study of pediatric ulcerative colitis. The assay was run at survey level. The method was immunoSEQ multiplex PCR; TCRdb's version includes in-frame clones alone and lacks a portion of them. The sample holds about 64,000 clones, 77% seen once. Per germline, CDR1 SGHRS and CDR2 YFSETQ. V was clipped by 4 bases and J by 7 bases; unmatched bases: 6. This CDR3 contains 15 residues. The sequenced material came from blood. This clonotype originated in a boy between 10 and 17 years old with moderate ulcerative colitis. This chain joins TRBV5-1 and TRBJ2-1, with TRBD2 matching 12 bases. In DNA form, the CDR3 reads TGCGCCAGCAGCAGAGGACTAGCGGGATGGAATGAGCAGTTCTTC. Protein: CASSRGLAGWNEQFF. Full variable domain (outside the CDR3, taken from reference TRBV5-1 and TRBJ2-1): KAGVTQTPRYLIKTRGQQVTLSCSPISGHRSVSWYQQTPGQGLQFLFEYFSETQRNKGNFPGRFSGRQFSNSRSEMNVSTLELGDSALYLCASSRGLAGWNEQFFGPGTRLTVL.